A single sample gave rise to the 19 T cell receptor beta chains below, sequenced in a study of cytomegalovirus exposure and HLA in healthy donors. Use of 60 Vbeta and 13 Jbeta primers characterized the PCR. Clones were read by immunoSEQ multiplex PCR, and TCRdb kept only the in-frame ones, dropping some. The sample contains roughly 150,000 clones, 84% of which appear only once. The sample was PBMCs. The receptor source for this set is a boy younger than 10 in good health and CMV-seronegative.

The DNA of the CDR3 is TGTGCCAGCAGCCAGGGTCGCGGGGCTTCTGGGGAGACCCAGTACTTC. Translating it yields CASSQGRGASGETQYF. The chain joins TRBV7-3 to TRBJ2-5; a possible D gene is TRBD2 (6 bases). V lost 5 bases and J lost 5, with 21 bases in between. The CDR3 has 16 amino acids. CDR1 and CDR2 from the germline V gene are SGHTA and FQGTGA. Based on the CDR3 plus reference TRBV7-3 and TRBJ2-5, the full variable domain is GAGVSQTPSNKVTEKGKYVELRCDPISGHTALYWYRQSLGQGPEFLIYFQGTGAADDSGLPNDRFFAVRPEGSVSTLKIQRTERGDSAVYLCASSQGRGASGETQYFGPGTRLLVL.

This clone has just a few counts. This chain uses TRBV28 with TRBJ2-6; D unresolved. Trimming took off 5 bases at V and 0 bases at J, with 11 bases between the two ends. Germline assignment: CDR1 MDHEN and CDR2 SYDVKM. The CDR3 consists of 16 residues. CDR3 in DNA: TGTGCCAGCAGTCTACTTACAGTCTCTGGGGCCAACGTCCTGACTTTC. Amino acid sequence: CASSLLTVSGANVLTF. The full variable domain, with the rest looked up from reference TRBV28 and TRBJ2-6, is DVKVTQSSRYLVKRTGEKVFLECVQDMDHENMFWYRQDPGLGLRLIYFSYDVKMKEKGDIPEGYSVSREKKERFSLILESASTNQTSMYLCASSLLTVSGANVLTFGAGSRLTVL.

The count of this clone is one. The chain recombines TRBV5-1 with TRBJ1-4; D not resolved. V gave up 5 bases and J gave up 8 bases, with 13 bases separating them. The CDR3 loop spans 13 amino acids. The V gene's germline CDR1 is SGHRS and CDR2 YFSETQ. CDR3 sequence reads: CASRLEPSEKLFF. In DNA form, the CDR3 reads TGCGCCAGCAGACTCGAGCCGTCCGAAAAACTGTTTTTT.

The V and J genes are TRBV5-1 and TRBJ2-1; D is possibly TRBD1 (5 bases). The CDR3 contains 14 residues. Between the trimmed V and J ends, which lost 2 bases and 3 bases, there was a span of 9 bases. CDR1 and CDR2 from the germline V gene are SGHRS and YFSETQ. Here the CDR3 DNA reads TGCGCCAGCAGCTTCTCAGGGAACTACAATGAGCAGTTCTTC. It encodes CASSFSGNYNEQFF. The variable domain in full, completed from reference TRBV5-1 and TRBJ2-1, reads KAGVTQTPRYLIKTRGQQVTLSCSPISGHRSVSWYQQTPGQGLQFLFEYFSETQRNKGNFPGRFSGRQFSNSRSEMNVSTLELGDSALYLCASSFSGNYNEQFFGPGTRLTVL.

The J gene is TRBJ1-2, the V gene TRBV27; D not resolved. The CDR3 totals 12 residues. Per the germline V gene, CDR1 is MNHEY and CDR2 is SMNVEV (reference sequence). The V gene lost 7 bases and the J gene lost 8 bases, with 14 bases spanning the gap. CDR3 nucleotides: TGTGCCAGCACTTCAGGACTCTCGGGCTACACCTTC. This codes for CASTSGLSGYTF.

This clone has a single count. J is TRBJ1-2 and V is TRBV5-1; D unclear. Trimming pared 5 bases from V and 5 bases from J, leaving 13 bases between. The CDR3 extends over 13 amino acids. Germline CDR1 and CDR2: SGHRS and YFSETQ. The CDR3 loop reads CASSQSGLYGYTF. The CDR3 DNA follows: TGCGCCAGCAGTCAATCCGGGTTGTATGGCTACACCTTC.

The count of this clone is one. The chain recombines TRBV2 with TRBJ2-7; 10 nucleotides line up with TRBD1. Germline V CDR1 and CDR2: SNHLY, FYNNEI. V trimming: 11 bases; J trimming: 5 bases; junction bases outside the gene matches: 6. This CDR3 contains 12 residues. CDR3 sequence: CAGDRGLNEQYF. CDR3 nucleotide sequence: TGTGCCGGCGACAGGGGGCTCAACGAGCAGTACTTC.

The DNA for the CDR3 is TGTGCCAGCAGCCCCCTAGGAGGGCCCTACGAGCAGTACTTC. It specifies CASSPLGGPYEQYF. The rearrangement uses TRBV13 and TRBJ2-7; a possible D gene is TRBD2 (6 bases). Trimming stripped 5 bases from V and 2 bases from J, with 13 bases between. Germline loops: CDR1 PRHDT, CDR2 FYEKMQ (reference sequence). CDR3 length equals 14 residues.

The chain is built from TRBV7-2 and TRBJ1-6; D is ambiguous. The CDR3 sequence is 13 residues long. The germline V gene has CDR1 SGHTA and CDR2 FQGNSA. Trimming shortened V by 1 base and J by 10 bases, and 8 bases separated the two germline ends. The CDR3 spells CASSLVVRSPLHF. CDR3 bases: TGTGCCAGCAGCTTAGTGGTTAGATCACCCCTCCACTTT.

This clone was counted once. The CDR3 DNA follows: TGTGCCAGCAGGGTCGGGGGGTTTCAAAACACCATATATTTT. Protein sequence: CASRVGGFQNTIYF. The chain recombines TRBV28 with TRBJ1-3, with D possibly TRBD1 on 5 matching bases. The germline V and J ends were trimmed by 6 bases and 6 bases, with 15 bases remaining between them. CDR1 and CDR2 from the germline V gene are MDHEN and SYDVKM. This CDR3 spans 14 amino acids.

This rearrangement joins TRBV4-1 to TRBJ2-1; 9 bases match TRBD1. The germline CDR1 and CDR2 sequences are MGHRA and YSYEKL. Trimming removed 1 base from V and 4 bases from J; junction bases left unmatched: 11. The CDR3 has 18 residues. CDR3 sequence reads: CASSQAGMVGQGYNEQFF. In nucleotides, the CDR3 is TGCGCCAGCAGCCAAGCCGGGATGGTGGGACAGGGATACAATGAGCAGTTCTTC.

CDR3 sequence (DNA): TGTGCTAGTGGTTTGGTTCTGGACAGGGGGCCCTACGAGCAGTACTTC. Translated: CASGLVLDRGPYEQYF. V usage is TRBV12-5 and J usage is TRBJ2-7; TRBD1 agrees at 11 bases. This CDR3 contains 16 residues. Germline values: CDR1 LGHNT, CDR2 FRNRAP. Trimming took 0 bases from V and 2 from J; bases not matched to a gene: 3.

The chain's CDR3 is CASSLGRQETQYF. CDR3 DNA: TGCGCCAGCAGCTTGGGTCGGCAAGAGACCCAGTACTTC. The chain uses TRBV5-1 and TRBJ2-5, with unresolved D. The length of the CDR3 is 13 residues. Trimming shortened V by 0 bases and J by 2 bases, and 5 bases separated the two germline ends. CDR1 and CDR2 (germline): SGHRS, YFSETQ. Looking up the rest from reference TRBV5-1 and TRBJ2-5 gives the full variable domain: KAGVTQTPRYLIKTRGQQVTLSCSPISGHRSVSWYQQTPGQGLQFLFEYFSETQRNKGNFPGRFSGRQFSNSRSEMNVSTLELGDSALYLCASSLGRQETQYFGPGTRLLVL.

CDR3 protein: CASSLARDNEQFF. CDR3 bases: TGTGCCAGCAGCTTAGCCAGGGACAATGAGCAGTTCTTC. The chain is built from TRBV13 and TRBJ2-1, with D possibly TRBD1 on 5 matching bases. Germline V CDR1 and CDR2: PRHDT, FYEKMQ (reference sequence). The ends were cut back, 1 base at V and 5 bases at J, with 6 bases in the middle. The CDR3 is 13 amino acids.

The chain recombines TRBV5-4 with TRBJ1-1, with 7 bases aligning to TRBD1. CDR1 and CDR2 from the germline V gene are SGHNT and YYREEE (reference sequence). The trim removed 0 bases at V and 8 bases at J, leaving 13 bases unmatched. CDR3 length: 16 amino acids. CDR3 amino acids: CASSLARTGQVLEAFF. The CDR3 coding sequence is TGTGCCAGCAGCTTGGCCCGAACCGGACAGGTCTTAGAAGCTTTCTTT. The full variable domain, its missing parts supplied by reference TRBV5-4 and TRBJ1-1, is ETGVTQSPTHLIKTRGQQVTLRCSSQSGHNTVSWYQQALGQGPQFIFQYYREEENGRGNFPPRFSGLQFPNYSSELNVNALELDDSALYLCASSLARTGQVLEAFFGQGTRLTVV.

The rearrangement joins TRBV5-4 to TRBJ2-7; maybe TRBD2 (7 bases). Germline V gives CDR1 SGHNT, CDR2 YYREEE (reference sequence). This CDR3 spans 17 amino acids. Trimming shortened V by 4 bases and J by 3 bases, and 23 bases separated the two germline ends. The chain's CDR3 is CASSLSRAGAGSYEQYF. In DNA, the CDR3 is TGTGCCAGCAGCCTATCAAGGGCGGGGGCGGGGAGCTACGAGCAGTACTTC.

This clone was seen only a few times. The genes are TRBV6-6 and TRBJ2-1, with 8 bases aligning to TRBD2. The CDR3 extends over 14 amino acids. V shed 5 bases, J shed 0 bases, and the junction held 0 bases outside the gene matches. CDR1 is MNHNY and CDR2 is SVGAGI in the germline V gene (reference sequence). CDR3 amino acids: CASSLAGSYNEQFF. In nucleotides, the CDR3 is TGTGCCAGCAGTCTAGCGGGCTCCTACAATGAGCAGTTCTTC.

This clone came up a few times. The rearrangement uses TRBV27 and TRBJ2-7; D is perhaps TRBD2 (6 bases). This CDR3 is 15 amino acids long. Per the germline V gene, CDR1 is MNHEY and CDR2 is SMNVEV (reference sequence). V lost 5 bases, J lost 0 bases, and 14 bases lay in between. The DNA for the CDR3 is TGTGCCAGCAGTGTCGGCACCGGGAGCTCCTACGAGCAGTACTTC. Its protein is CASSVGTGSSYEQYF.

Here the CDR3 reads CASSIGGVGGANEQFF. CDR3 DNA: TGTGCCAGTAGTATAGGGGGCGTCGGGGGAGCCAATGAGCAGTTCTTC. The chain recombines TRBV19 with TRBJ2-1, with D maybe TRBD2 (6 bases). This CDR3 is 16 amino acids long. The V end lost 1 base, the J end lost 6 bases, and 16 bases lay between the germline ends. Looked up from germline, CDR1 is LNHDA and CDR2 is SQIVND (reference sequence).